These T cell receptor beta chains were read from a single sample in a study of blood T cell repertoires in COVID-19. Using immunoSEQ multiplex PCR, the repertoire was profiled, and TCRdb retains in-frame clones only, with some absent. This table has 100,000 to 120,000 clones, over 75% appearing once. The sequenced sample consisted of peripheral blood. Receptors originate from a woman aged 70-85 years who had recovered from COVID-19. CDR3s include the opening cysteine and the closing phenylalanine or tryptophan. Each record gives: D gene, J gene, V gene, clone size, CDR3 protein, CDR3 DNA. A D gene is named only where the DNA matches it firmly. Rows give clone size only sometimes, using once, few, many, or a class for an expanded clone.

d_call: .
j_call: TRBJ2-1
v_call: TRBV4-1
clone_size: .
cdr3_aa: CASSQDGTWVRLKFF
cdr3_nt: TGCGCCAGCAGCCAAGATGGGACTTGGGTTAGATTGAAGTTCTTC

d_call: TRBD2
j_call: TRBJ2-7
v_call: TRBV7-2
clone_size: .
cdr3_aa: CASSLVSSGIPYYEQYF
cdr3_nt: TGTGCCAGCAGCTTAGTGTCTAGCGGGATCCCCTACTACGAGCAGTACTTC

d_call: .
j_call: TRBJ2-7
v_call: TRBV18
clone_size: .
cdr3_aa: CASSPAPIQNLAYEQYF
cdr3_nt: TGTGCCAGCTCACCGGCCCCCATACAGAACTTAGCCTACGAGCAGTACTTC

d_call: .
j_call: TRBJ1-1
v_call: TRBV5-1
clone_size: .
cdr3_aa: CASSPETGISEAFF
cdr3_nt: TGCGCCAGCAGCCCCGAAACAGGGATTTCCGAAGCTTTCTTT

d_call: .
j_call: TRBJ2-1
v_call: TRBV19
clone_size: .
cdr3_aa: CATGGLSSYNEQFF
cdr3_nt: TGTGCCACCGGGGGGCTTAGCTCCTACAATGAGCAGTTCTTC

d_call: .
j_call: TRBJ2-7
v_call: TRBV20-1
clone_size: .
cdr3_aa: CSASAPDEQYF
cdr3_nt: TGCAGTGCTAGTGCCCCGGACGAGCAGTACTTC

d_call: TRBD1
j_call: TRBJ1-3
v_call: TRBV18
clone_size: few
cdr3_aa: CASSRTGRDTIYF
cdr3_nt: TGTGCCAGCTCACGGACAGGTCGGGACACCATATATTTT

d_call: .
j_call: TRBJ1-2
v_call: TRBV7-2
clone_size: few
cdr3_aa: CASSLMGGTNYGYTF
cdr3_nt: TGTGCCAGCAGCTTAATGGGGGGAACCAACTATGGCTACACCTTC

d_call: TRBD1
j_call: TRBJ1-6
v_call: TRBV28
clone_size: .
cdr3_aa: CASSFGQGSPLHF
cdr3_nt: TGTGCCAGCAGTTTCGGACAGGGTTCACCCCTCCACTTT

d_call: .
j_call: TRBJ2-5
v_call: TRBV30
clone_size: .
cdr3_aa: CAWSRGRMAETQYF
cdr3_nt: TGTGCCTGGAGTAGGGGTAGAATGGCGGAGACCCAGTACTTC

d_call: .
j_call: TRBJ2-3
v_call: TRBV28
clone_size: .
cdr3_aa: CASRTADTQYF
cdr3_nt: TGTGCCAGCAGAACGGCAGATACGCAGTATTTT

d_call: .
j_call: TRBJ2-3
v_call: TRBV7-9
clone_size: few
cdr3_aa: CASSFGEGVTDTQYF
cdr3_nt: TGTGCCAGCAGCTTCGGGGAGGGGGTGACAGATACGCAGTATTTT

d_call: .
j_call: TRBJ2-7
v_call: TRBV2
clone_size: .
cdr3_aa: CASSGPTITSYEQYF
cdr3_nt: TGTGCCAGCAGCGGTCCAACCATTACCTCCTACGAGCAGTACTTC

d_call: .
j_call: TRBJ1-2
v_call: TRBV28
clone_size: .
cdr3_aa: CATSNRVYGYTF
cdr3_nt: TGTGCCACCTCAAACCGCGTCTATGGCTACACCTTC

d_call: .
j_call: TRBJ1-1
v_call: TRBV11-2
clone_size: .
cdr3_aa: CASSLAGGTEAFF
cdr3_nt: TGTGCCAGCAGCCTCGCCGGGGGCACTGAAGCTTTCTTT

d_call: TRBD1
j_call: TRBJ1-5
v_call: TRBV5-1
clone_size: .
cdr3_aa: CASSATGGRQPQHF
cdr3_nt: TGCGCCAGCAGCGCGACAGGGGGCCGTCAGCCCCAGCATTTT

d_call: TRBD1
j_call: TRBJ1-1
v_call: TRBV7-9
clone_size: .
cdr3_aa: CATSGALTGWNTEAFF
cdr3_nt: TGTGCCACTAGTGGGGCCCTGACAGGGTGGAACACTGAAGCTTTCTTT

d_call: .
j_call: TRBJ2-1
v_call: TRBV24-1
clone_size: .
cdr3_aa: CATSDLRRQDNEQFF
cdr3_nt: TGTGCCACCAGTGATTTACGACGGCAGGACAATGAGCAGTTCTTC

d_call: .
j_call: TRBJ1-5
v_call: TRBV6-2/TRBV6-3
clone_size: few
cdr3_aa: CASSYGGGNQPQHF
cdr3_nt: TGTGCCAGCAGTTATGGAGGTGGGAATCAGCCCCAGCATTTT

d_call: TRBD1
j_call: TRBJ2-5
v_call: TRBV28
clone_size: .
cdr3_aa: CASSSGDRGPQETQYF
cdr3_nt: TGTGCCAGCAGTTCCGGTGACAGGGGGCCCCAAGAGACCCAGTACTTC

d_call: TRBD1
j_call: TRBJ2-6
v_call: TRBV24-1
clone_size: .
cdr3_aa: CATGTGPSGANVLTF
cdr3_nt: TGTGCCACCGGGACAGGGCCCTCTGGGGCCAACGTCCTGACTTTC

d_call: TRBD2
j_call: TRBJ2-1
v_call: TRBV7-9
clone_size: .
cdr3_aa: CASSFHGLAGFNEQFF
cdr3_nt: TGTGCCAGCAGCTTCCATGGGCTAGCGGGATTCAATGAGCAGTTCTTC

d_call: TRBD1
j_call: TRBJ2-1
v_call: TRBV24-1
clone_size: .
cdr3_aa: CATSDSYRGNEQFF
cdr3_nt: TGTGCCACCAGTGATTCCTACAGGGGCAATGAGCAGTTCTTC

d_call: .
j_call: TRBJ2-1
v_call: TRBV7-5
clone_size: once
cdr3_aa: CSTGSSYNEQFF
cdr3_nt: TGCTCCACGGGAAGCTCCTACAATGAGCAGTTCTTC

d_call: TRBD1
j_call: TRBJ1-1
v_call: TRBV4-3
clone_size: .
cdr3_aa: CASSPQGATEAFF
cdr3_nt: TGCGCCAGCAGCCCGCAGGGGGCGACTGAAGCTTTCTTT

d_call: TRBD1
j_call: TRBJ1-6
v_call: TRBV5-8
clone_size: .
cdr3_aa: CASHGQGPYNSPLHF
cdr3_nt: TGTGCCAGCCACGGACAGGGCCCCTATAATTCACCCCTCCACTTT

d_call: .
j_call: TRBJ1-2
v_call: TRBV7-2
clone_size: .
cdr3_aa: CASSQGGRNYGYTF
cdr3_nt: TGTGCCAGCAGCCAGGGAGGGCGGAACTATGGCTACACCTTC

d_call: TRBD1
j_call: TRBJ2-7
v_call: TRBV9
clone_size: .
cdr3_aa: CASSPGQGPYEQYF
cdr3_nt: TGTGCCAGCAGCCCGGGACAGGGACCCTACGAGCAGTACTTC

d_call: .
j_call: TRBJ2-6
v_call: TRBV5-1
clone_size: .
cdr3_aa: CASSLFSGSGANVLTF
cdr3_nt: TGCGCCAGCAGCCTCTTTTCGGGGTCCGGGGCCAACGTCCTGACTTTC

d_call: .
j_call: TRBJ2-7
v_call: TRBV5-5
clone_size: .
cdr3_aa: CASSLELEEQYF
cdr3_nt: TGTGCCAGCAGCTTGGAGCTAGAGGAGCAGTACTTC

d_call: .
j_call: TRBJ2-3
v_call: TRBV11-2
clone_size: .
cdr3_aa: CASSLGPEVTDTQYF
cdr3_nt: TGTGCCAGCAGCTTAGGCCCAGAAGTAACAGATACGCAGTATTTT

d_call: .
j_call: TRBJ1-2
v_call: TRBV6-5
clone_size: .
cdr3_aa: CASSPAIYGYTF
cdr3_nt: TGTGCCAGCAGTCCCGCGATCTATGGCTACACCTTC

d_call: .
j_call: TRBJ2-3
v_call: TRBV27
clone_size: medium-sized
cdr3_aa: CASIAAGGRTDTQYF
cdr3_nt: TGTGCCAGCATAGCCGCAGGCGGGCGGACAGATACGCAGTATTTT

d_call: .
j_call: TRBJ2-7
v_call: TRBV6-5
clone_size: .
cdr3_aa: CASSSRQPTYEQYF
cdr3_nt: TGTGCCAGCAGTTCTAGACAGCCCACCTACGAGCAGTACTTC

d_call: TRBD1
j_call: TRBJ2-6
v_call: TRBV5-5
clone_size: .
cdr3_aa: CASSEQGQLSGANVLTF
cdr3_nt: TGTGCCAGCAGCGAGCAGGGACAGCTCTCTGGGGCCAACGTCCTGACTTTC

d_call: TRBD1
j_call: TRBJ1-4
v_call: TRBV7-6
clone_size: .
cdr3_aa: CASSGRTGSSEKLFF
cdr3_nt: TGTGCCAGCAGCGGGAGGACAGGGTCGTCTGAAAAACTGTTTTTT

d_call: TRBD2
j_call: TRBJ2-1
v_call: TRBV9
clone_size: .
cdr3_aa: CASSVGLAGATYNEQFF
cdr3_nt: TGTGCCAGCAGCGTAGGACTAGCGGGGGCGACCTACAATGAGCAGTTCTTC

d_call: .
j_call: TRBJ2-5
v_call: TRBV30
clone_size: .
cdr3_aa: CAWSYRGTQYF
cdr3_nt: TGTGCCTGGAGCTATAGGGGGACCCAGTACTTC